This T cell receptor beta chain was recorded in a study of cytomegalovirus exposure and HLA in healthy donors (dated by TCRdb to about 2017). Background on the whole study: An earlier analysis of about 560 of the donors reported 250 to 300 Gb of sequence data and about 120 million unique TCR beta sequences obtained from around 190 million T cells. About 310 gigabases of sequencing data and 80 million or so unique TCR sequences were included in an early release covering 550 to 800 HLA-typed donors. Among the roughly 390 genotyped donors, under 90% belonged to the genetic ancestry cluster associated with self-reported Caucasian donors. The study aimed to test whether cataloging public T cell receptors could reveal signatures of past pathogen exposure. Using immunosequencing, the study profiled T cell repertoires from about 610 subjects and related those repertoires to cytomegalovirus serostatus. Besides the first cohort of roughly 700 subjects, a separate validation cohort made up of 120 different subjects was used. To predict cytomegalovirus infection status, the study brought together high-throughput TCR immunosequencing, statistical association of individual TCRs with disease status, and machine learning. A later analysis re-analyzed previously published TCR beta repertoires from 600 to 850 donors and added high-resolution HLA genotyping to study TCR occurrence patterns. In the later analysis, no new phenotypic data were used to find candidate immune exposures; instead, reliance was placed on TCR beta sequences and their occurrence across donors. To decide whether each TCR beta V gene segment behaved as functional or pseudogenic, an earlier analysis of some 570 of the donors relied on high-throughput TCR beta sequencing. Alongside the repertoire data, information on donor age, sex, ethnicity and CMV serostatus was compiled. A later genetic analysis took genome-wide SNP genotypes for 398 of the 666 donors and used that subset as a discovery cohort. All discovery cohort repertoires had been generated on a single sequencing platform. HLA typing included class I and class II loci at four-digit resolution. The number of donors typed differed by locus, with about 620-630 for A, B, C, DRB1 and DQB1, around 500 for DQA1, about 610 for DPA1, and roughly 450 for DPB1. Four to six DR-DQ haplotypes were handled as single units for association and clustering, since linkage in the cohort was strong. Among about 370 genotyped donors of the cohort, an average of roughly 230,000 unique TCR beta nucleotide sequences was sequenced per donor, of which about 18% were non-productive.

The cohort comprised around 690 healthy bone marrow donors. All cohort members were sampled while nominally healthy, although unrecorded immune exposures were likely present. The donor tested CMV seronegative and was one of the 352 seronegative cohort members. Every donor gave a peripheral blood sample, and the peripheral blood mononuclear cells from that sample were used for TCR beta sequencing. Genomic DNA extraction from the blood cell samples was performed with the Qiagen DNeasy Blood Extraction Kit. Library preparation was by the immunoSEQ multiplex PCR assay. For the multiplex PCR, a mixture combining 60 forward primers for TCR Vbeta segments and 13 reverse primers for TCR Jbeta segments was used. The CDR3 region of rearranged TCR beta genes was amplified from genomic DNA by a multiplex PCR assay. The amplified TCR beta libraries were sequenced on the Illumina HiSeq System as 87-base-pair reads. Concerning the study's data processing: A later analysis counted 65 million to 90 million unique TCR beta chains across the 666 repertoires, and approximately 11 million of these chains were shared by at least two donors. A nearest-neighbor algorithm error-corrected the raw reads and collapsed the reads into unique sequences, merging closely related sequences to remove PCR and sequencing errors. CDR3 sequences were aligned to IMGT reference sequences to assign V, D and J gene segments. For a sequence to be retained, a match of at least six nucleotides was required to both a V gene segment and a J gene segment. Rearrangements were called productive when the CDR3 lacked stop codons and stayed in frame with V and J; all others were non-productive. CDR3 was defined according to IMGT convention as the region running from the second conserved V-encoded cysteine to the conserved J-encoded phenylalanine. In an earlier analysis of around 640 of the donors, sequences lacking an unambiguous match to a single V gene segment were excluded. An earlier analysis of a few hundred of the donors called V segments functional above 56.7% productive rearrangements and segregating when the between-donor standard deviation exceeded 5%. A statistical classification framework was built for diagnosing cytomegalovirus status from the catalog of TCR beta chain sequences. In a later analysis, TCR nucleotide sequences were compared against IMGT/GENE-DB human TR gene sequences so that V and J genes could be assigned. The TCRdist pipeline was used in a later analysis to assign CDR3 sequences and most-parsimonious VDJ recombination scenarios. In a later analysis, each TCR beta chain was defined by its CDR3 amino acid sequence together with its V-gene family, and reads lacking a unique V-gene family were excluded. As a way to deal with suspected cross-contamination and a sequencing artifact, a later analysis dropped 450 to 600 nucleotide sequences that were highly shared and had low generation probability. For each public chain, a later analysis derived a clonal expansion index from normalized ranks of inferred template counts within each repertoire. A later analysis computed generation probabilities with a VDJ recombination model fitted to out-of-frame rearrangements, and checked the results against IGoR. Hypergeometric tests were used in a later analysis to score TCR-TCR, TCR-HLA and TCR-CMV co-occurrence, with a repertoire-size bias correction applied to the TCR pairs. A later analysis estimated false discovery rates by permuting HLA or CMV assignments 20 times. In a later analysis, co-occurring TCRs were grouped using DBSCAN, and TCRdist sequence similarity was added for clustering within HLA-allele-positive subsets. For co-occurrence clustering, repertoires with fewer than 30,000 or more than 120,000 public chains were excluded, along with four or five repertoires with anomalous nucleotide sharing. Sourced from immuneACCESS, this table was stored by TCRdb with only in-frame sequences that have V and J called. A share of the clones is absent; for the studies checked, an unresolved V gene accounts for under half, and the remainder has no known explanation. Clonal size and the V and J genes are those of that table, whereas D and trimming came from the DNA. In all, the sample holds about 130,000 clones, and roughly 72% of those were seen once. Approximately 7% of the sample lies in the top ten.

What the work shows at the level of the full study, not this receptor alone: Across donors, most TCR sequences were observed very rarely, whereas some public TCRs were present in many individuals. Correlated functional status among segregating V segments might reflect linkage disequilibrium, but an unknown experimental factor could not be ruled out. When HLA alleles, especially DR and DQ, strongly co-occurred, attributing TCR associations to individual alleles was difficult. The classifier was reported to diagnose cytomegalovirus status with high specificity and sensitivity in both the original cohort and the validation cohort. A later analysis found that HLA-associated TCR beta chains were more clonally expanded and had lower generation probabilities than equally common non-associated chains. Because HLA typing was unavailable for some donors at each locus, only the typed subset was used in association tests. According to a later analysis, parvovirus B19, influenza, CMV and Epstein-Barr virus appeared linked to several top co-occurrence clusters. In a later analysis, the rate of TCR association differed among HLA loci, with DRB1 alleles having the most associated TCRs and HLA-C alleles having the fewest. Three of the identified cytomegalovirus-associated TCR beta chains were confirmed in vitro to be specific for cytomegalovirus antigens. The 87-base-pair reads could not distinguish some IMGT-functional V segments, including TRBV6-2 and TRBV6-3, so those segments were excluded. Because counts were too low, fewer than 20 rarely observed V segments, including chromosome 9 orphons, were excluded from the earlier analysis of fewer than 650 of the donors. In a later analysis, around 17,000 TCR beta sequences were associated with specific HLA alleles at a false discovery rate of 0.05. In the study, some 160 TCR beta chains were listed as associated with cytomegalovirus. Presence/absence analyses assumed roughly uniform sequencing depth across donors, an assumption that may not hold. Compared with the 666-donor mean, donors in an Asian-associated ancestry cluster had fewer N-insertions in productive TCRs, according to a later genetic analysis. A further reported finding was that TCR beta sequences accurately predicted the HLA-A and HLA-B alleles for most subjects in the first cohort. A later genetic analysis associated a missense DCLRE1C variant with V-gene and J-gene trimming of TCR beta chains, and an independent cohort replicated the association. The authors suggested that the approach could potentially be generalized to other disease states and immunological phenotypes. A later analysis found that most CMV-associated TCR beta chains appeared HLA-restricted, with HLA associations seemingly driven largely by CMV exposure. The sequencing pipeline was judged likely to have produced a cluster of highly shared sequence variants as a technical artifact. CMV serostatus was the only immune exposure information available for the cohort. Only TCR beta chains were sequenced in this cohort, and the absence of alpha or paired-chain data limited detectable features. In an earlier analysis of 587 of the donors, most TCR beta V segments were observed in productive rearrangements about 87% or about 30% of the time, broadly matching IMGT annotations.

A word on this clone: Its antigen is currently not known. The input lacks base qualities; no much larger clone sits a single base away.

Ends trimmed: V by 3 bases, J by 2 bases; bases unmatched to a gene: 8. Spanning cysteine to phenylalanine, the CDR3 consists of 15 amino acids. The kept DNA is CDR3 alone, 45 bases in frame from the first base. As encoded in the germline V gene (reference sequence), CDR1 is SGHNT while CDR2 is YYREEE. The receptor comes from a male donor in good health and CMV-seronegative. Sequencing was done on a sample of PBMCs. The chain is made from TRBV5-4 and TRBJ2-7; 7 central bases correspond to TRBD2. The CDR3 sequence is CASSSWVGRAYEQYF. The bases read TGTGCCAGCAGCTCTTGGGTTGGGAGGGCCTACGAGCAGTACTTC.